This paragraph reports one TCR beta chain. Its matching antigen is unknown. The treatment denotes: oral pan-JAK inhibitor, 5-10 mg twice daily. From PBMCs, CD4+ and CD8+ T cells were sorted. Germline CDR1 is GTSNPN and CDR2 is SVGIG (reference sequence). Trimming at V came to 0 bases and at J to 7 bases, leaving 2 bases not matched to a gene. CDR3 length equals 14 residues. Following extraction, RNA underwent reverse transcription to cDNA, which served as the sequencing template. TCRdb's table, derived via immunoSEQ multiplex PCR, lists solely in-frame clones and lacks some. The sample carries about 120,000 clones, 50% to 55% recorded once. The data belong to a study of CD8+ T cells in alopecia areata. Study results and caveats: Scalp sample sequencing also detects resident alphabeta T cells of normal skin. Elevated clonality characterized lesional scalp relative to normal scalp, particularly in alopecia totalis/universalis.

The source of this sequence is a human donor with alopecia areata. The V call is TRBV30, the J call TRBJ2-3, with 12 bases identical to TRBD2. The sample here was CD4+ T cells sorted from blood, taken at week 4, from a patient treated with tofacitinib. DNA for the CDR3: TGTGCCTGGAGTGTAACTAGCGGGAGGAATACGCAGTATTTT. This sequence encodes CAWSVTSGRNTQYF.